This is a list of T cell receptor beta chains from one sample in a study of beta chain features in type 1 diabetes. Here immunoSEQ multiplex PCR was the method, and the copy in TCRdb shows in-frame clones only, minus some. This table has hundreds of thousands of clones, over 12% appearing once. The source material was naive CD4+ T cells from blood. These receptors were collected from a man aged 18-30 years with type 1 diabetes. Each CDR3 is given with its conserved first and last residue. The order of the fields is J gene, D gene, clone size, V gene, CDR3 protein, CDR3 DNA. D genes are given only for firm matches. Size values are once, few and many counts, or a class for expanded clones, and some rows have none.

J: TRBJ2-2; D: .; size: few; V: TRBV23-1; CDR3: CASSQSRPGVGELFF; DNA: TGCGCCAGCAGTCAATCTCGTCCGGGGGTCGGGGAGCTGTTTTTT
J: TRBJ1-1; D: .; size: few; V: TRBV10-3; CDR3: CAISESSGSPTEAFF; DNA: TGTGCCATCAGTGAGTCATCAGGGAGTCCCACTGAAGCTTTCTTT
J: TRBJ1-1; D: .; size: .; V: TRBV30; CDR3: CAWRGNNPEAFF; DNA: TGTGCCTGGAGGGGGAACAATCCTGAAGCTTTCTTT
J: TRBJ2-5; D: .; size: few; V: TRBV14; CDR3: CASSWRGMGETQYF; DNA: TGTGCCAGCAGTTGGCGCGGCATGGGAGAGACCCAGTACTTC
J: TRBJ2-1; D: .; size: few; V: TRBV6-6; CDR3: CASSYLTQEQFF; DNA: TGTGCCAGCAGTTACCTTACCCAGGAGCAGTTCTTC
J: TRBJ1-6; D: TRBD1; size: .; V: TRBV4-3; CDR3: CASSQDWTGGGNNSPLHF; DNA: TGCGCCAGCAGCCAAGATTGGACAGGGGGTGGTAATAATTCACCCCTCCACTTT
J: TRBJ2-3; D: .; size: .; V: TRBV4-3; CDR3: CASSPSPERASDTQYF; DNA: TGCGCCAGCAGCCCCTCTCCGGAAAGGGCCTCAGATACGCAGTATTTT
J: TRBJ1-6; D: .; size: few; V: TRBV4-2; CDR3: CASSQDRSSYNSPLHF; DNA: TGTGCCAGCAGCCAAGACAGAAGCTCCTATAATTCACCCCTCCACTTT
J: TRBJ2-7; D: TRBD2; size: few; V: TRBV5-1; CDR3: CASSLERDTYEQYF; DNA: TGCGCCAGCAGCTTGGAGCGGGATACCTACGAGCAGTACTTC
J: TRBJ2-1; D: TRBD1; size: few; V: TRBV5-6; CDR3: CASSMDRGLGEQFF; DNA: TGTGCCAGCAGCATGGACAGGGGGCTAGGTGAGCAGTTCTTC
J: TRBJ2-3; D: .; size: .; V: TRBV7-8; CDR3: CASSLGTRRGDTQYF; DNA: TGTGCCAGCAGCCTCGGGACCCGACGAGGGGATACGCAGTATTTT
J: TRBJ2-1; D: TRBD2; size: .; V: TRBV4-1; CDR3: CASSQPTSGRNEQFF; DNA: TGCGCCAGCAGCCAGCCTACTAGCGGGAGAAATGAGCAGTTCTTC
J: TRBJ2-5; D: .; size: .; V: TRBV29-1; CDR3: CSVEGWQGYQETQYF; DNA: TGCAGCGTTGAGGGGTGGCAGGGCTACCAAGAGACCCAGTACTTC
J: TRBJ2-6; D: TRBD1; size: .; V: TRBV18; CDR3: CATRTGAPGGANVLTF; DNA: TGTGCCACTCGGACAGGGGCACCAGGCGGGGCCAACGTCCTGACTTTC
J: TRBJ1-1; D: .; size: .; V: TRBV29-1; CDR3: CSVSTGYTEAFF; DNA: TGCAGCGTTTCTACAGGGTACACTGAAGCTTTCTTT
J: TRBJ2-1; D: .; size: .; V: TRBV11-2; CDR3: CASSLAAYNEQFF; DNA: TGTGCCAGCAGCTTAGCCGCTTACAATGAGCAGTTCTTC
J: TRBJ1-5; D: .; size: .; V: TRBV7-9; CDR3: CASSFWVPGYSNQPQHF; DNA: TGTGCCAGCAGCTTTTGGGTGCCGGGCTATAGCAATCAGCCCCAGCATTTT
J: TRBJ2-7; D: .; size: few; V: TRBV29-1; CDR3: CSVGNTGLEQYF; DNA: TGCAGCGTCGGAAACACAGGGTTAGAGCAGTACTTC
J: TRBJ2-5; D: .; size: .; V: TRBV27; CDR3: CASTRGGETQYF; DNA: TGTGCCAGCACGAGGGGGGGAGAGACCCAGTACTTC
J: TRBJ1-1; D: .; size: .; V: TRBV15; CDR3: CATSRDAAAGHSNTEAFF; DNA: TGTGCCACCAGCAGAGATGCGGCGGCGGGACACTCGAACACTGAAGCTTTCTTT
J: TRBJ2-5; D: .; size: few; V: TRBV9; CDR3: CASSPRPVRETQYF; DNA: TGTGCCAGCAGCCCCCGGCCGGTAAGAGAGACCCAGTACTTC
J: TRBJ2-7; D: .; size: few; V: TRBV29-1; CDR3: CSVSRDITYEQYF; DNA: TGCAGCGTCTCTAGAGACATCACCTACGAGCAGTACTTC
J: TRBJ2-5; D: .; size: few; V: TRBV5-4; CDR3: CASSLGQETQYF; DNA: TGTGCCAGCAGCTTAGGCCAAGAGACCCAGTACTTC
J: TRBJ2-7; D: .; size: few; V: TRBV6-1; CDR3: CASIKDYEQYF; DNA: TGTGCCAGCATTAAGGACTACGAGCAGTACTTC
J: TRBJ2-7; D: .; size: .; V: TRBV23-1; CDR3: CASSPLTGASSYEQYF; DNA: TGCGCCAGCAGTCCCTTAACGGGGGCTAGCTCCTACGAGCAGTACTTC
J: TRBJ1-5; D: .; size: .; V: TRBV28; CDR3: CASSRIDDGNQPQHF; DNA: TGTGCCAGCAGTCGGATAGACGATGGCAATCAGCCCCAGCATTTT
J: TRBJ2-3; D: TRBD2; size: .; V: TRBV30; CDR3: CAWSWTSDQPQYF; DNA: TGTGCCTGGAGTTGGACTAGTGACCAACCGCAGTATTTT
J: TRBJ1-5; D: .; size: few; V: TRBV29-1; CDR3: CSVASGTKAQHF; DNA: TGCAGCGTTGCGTCCGGGACAAAGGCCCAGCATTTT
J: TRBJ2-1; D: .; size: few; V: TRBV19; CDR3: CASRTGRSVYNEQFF; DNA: TGTGCCAGTAGAACAGGGCGGTCGGTCTACAATGAGCAGTTCTTC
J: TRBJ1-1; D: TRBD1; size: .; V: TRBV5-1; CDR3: CASSVRTDRGGRNTEAFF; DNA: TGCGCCAGCAGCGTGAGGACGGACAGGGGAGGGAGAAACACTGAAGCTTTCTTT
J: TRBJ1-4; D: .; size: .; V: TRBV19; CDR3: CASSGDRRGEKLFF; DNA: TGTGCCAGTAGCGGGGACCGCCGCGGGGAAAAACTGTTTTTT
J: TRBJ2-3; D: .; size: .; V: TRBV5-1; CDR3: CASSIEADTQYF; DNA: TGCGCCAGCAGCATTGAAGCAGATACGCAGTATTTT
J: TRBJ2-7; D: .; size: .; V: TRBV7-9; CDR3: CATAGQHYEQYF; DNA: TGTGCCACCGCGGGACAGCATTACGAGCAGTACTTC
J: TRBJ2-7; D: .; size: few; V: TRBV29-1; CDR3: CSASGNRDYEQYF; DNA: TGCAGCGCCTCCGGGAACAGGGATTACGAGCAGTACTTC
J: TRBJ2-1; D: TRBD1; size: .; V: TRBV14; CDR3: CASTIRDSPYNEQFF; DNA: TGTGCCAGTACCATCCGGGACAGCCCCTACAATGAGCAGTTCTTC
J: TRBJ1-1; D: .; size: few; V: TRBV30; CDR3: CAWTTAVWSEAFF; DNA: TGTGCCTGGACGACAGCCGTTTGGTCTGAAGCTTTCTTT
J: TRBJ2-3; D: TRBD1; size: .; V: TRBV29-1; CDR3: CSVERQGLDTQYF; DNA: TGCAGCGTTGAGAGACAGGGTTTAGATACGCAGTATTTT
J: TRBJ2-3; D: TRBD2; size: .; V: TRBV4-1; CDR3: CASSFSGRALGDTQYF; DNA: TGCGCCAGCAGCTTTAGCGGGAGGGCTTTGGGTGATACGCAGTATTTT
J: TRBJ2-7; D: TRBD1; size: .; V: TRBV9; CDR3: CASSVSRTTGQGLYEQYF; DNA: TGTGCCAGCAGCGTAAGTAGGACTACGGGACAGGGTTTGTACGAGCAGTACTTC
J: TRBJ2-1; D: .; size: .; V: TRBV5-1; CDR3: CASSLAGNNEQFF; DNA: TGCGCCAGCAGCTTGGCGGGGAACAATGAGCAGTTCTTC